This T cell receptor (beta chain) originates from a study of blood T cell repertoires in COVID-19. Sequenced by immunoSEQ multiplex PCR; TCRdb stores in-frame clones only, minus some. The table includes approximately 170,000 clones, roughly nine tenths detected once. The sample taken for sequencing was peripheral blood. The sequence was collected from a woman aged 70 to 79 with acute or convalescent COVID-19.

The CDR3 here is CASSPQTGVGETQYF. CDR3 bases: TGTGCCAGCTCACCGCAGACAGGGGTCGGTGAGACCCAGTACTTC. The chain couples TRBV18 to TRBJ2-5; 8 nucleotides align to TRBD1. Germline V CDR1 and CDR2: KGHSH, LQKENI. J was trimmed by 5 bases and V by 3 bases; bases with no gene match: 8. This CDR3 spans 15 amino acids.